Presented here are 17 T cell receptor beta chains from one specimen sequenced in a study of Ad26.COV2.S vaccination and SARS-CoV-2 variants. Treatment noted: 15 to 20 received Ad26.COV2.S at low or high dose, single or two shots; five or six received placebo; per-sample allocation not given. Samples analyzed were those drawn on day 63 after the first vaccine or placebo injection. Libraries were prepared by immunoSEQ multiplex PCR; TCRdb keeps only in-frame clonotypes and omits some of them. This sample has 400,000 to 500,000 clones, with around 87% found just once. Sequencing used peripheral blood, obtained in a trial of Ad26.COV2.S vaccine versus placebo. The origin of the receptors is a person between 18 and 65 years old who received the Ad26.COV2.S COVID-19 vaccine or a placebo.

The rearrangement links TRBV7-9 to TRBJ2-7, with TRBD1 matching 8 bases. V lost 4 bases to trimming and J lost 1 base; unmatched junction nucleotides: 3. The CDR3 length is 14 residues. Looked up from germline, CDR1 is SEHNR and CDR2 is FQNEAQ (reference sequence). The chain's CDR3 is CASSSTGESYEQYF. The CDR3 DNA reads TGTGCCAGCAGCTCGACAGGGGAATCCTACGAGCAGTACTTC.

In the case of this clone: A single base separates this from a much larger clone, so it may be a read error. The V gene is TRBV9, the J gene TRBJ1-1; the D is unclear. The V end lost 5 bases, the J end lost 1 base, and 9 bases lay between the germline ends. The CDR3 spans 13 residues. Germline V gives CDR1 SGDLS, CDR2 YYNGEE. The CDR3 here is CASRFQENTEAFF. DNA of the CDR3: TGTGCCAGCAGGTTCCAGGAGAACACTGAAGCTTTCTTT.

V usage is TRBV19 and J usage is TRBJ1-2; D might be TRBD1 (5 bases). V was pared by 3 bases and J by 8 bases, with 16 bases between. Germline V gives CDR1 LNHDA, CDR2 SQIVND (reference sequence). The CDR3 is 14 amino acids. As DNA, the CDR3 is TGTGCCAGTAGTATTCCATCGGGGGTTGGAGGCTACACCTTC. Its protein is CASSIPSGVGGYTF. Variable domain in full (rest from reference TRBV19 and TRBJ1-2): DGGITQSPKYLFRKEGQNVTLSCEQNLNHDAMYWYRQDPGQGLRLIYYSQIVNDFQKGDIAEGYSVSREKKESFPLTVTSAQKNPTAFYLCASSIPSGVGGYTFGSGTRLTVV.

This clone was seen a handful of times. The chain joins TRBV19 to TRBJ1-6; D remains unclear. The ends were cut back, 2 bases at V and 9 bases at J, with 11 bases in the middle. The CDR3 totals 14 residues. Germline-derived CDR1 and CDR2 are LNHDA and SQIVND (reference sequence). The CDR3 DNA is TGTGCCAGTAGTATACGGGGTGGTGGTTCACCCCTCCACTTT. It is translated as CASSIRGGGSPLHF.

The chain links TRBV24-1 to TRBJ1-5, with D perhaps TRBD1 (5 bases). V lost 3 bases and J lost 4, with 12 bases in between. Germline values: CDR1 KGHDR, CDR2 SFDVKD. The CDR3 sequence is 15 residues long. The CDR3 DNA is TGTGCCACCAGTGATATAGGGGCGGGGAATCAGCCCCAGCATTTT. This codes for CATSDIGAGNQPQHF.

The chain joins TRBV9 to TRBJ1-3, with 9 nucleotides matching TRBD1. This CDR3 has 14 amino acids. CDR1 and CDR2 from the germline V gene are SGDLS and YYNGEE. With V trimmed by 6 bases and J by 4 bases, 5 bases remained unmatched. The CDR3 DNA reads TGTGCCAGCAAACAGGGGGCGGGAGGAAACACCATATATTTT. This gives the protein CASKQGAGGNTIYF. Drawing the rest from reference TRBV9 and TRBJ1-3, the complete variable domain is DSGVTQTPKHLITATGQRVTLRCSPRSGDLSVYWYQQSLDQGLQFLIQYYNGEERAKGNILERFSAQQFPDLHSELNLSSLELGDSALYFCASKQGAGGNTIYFGEGSWLTVV.

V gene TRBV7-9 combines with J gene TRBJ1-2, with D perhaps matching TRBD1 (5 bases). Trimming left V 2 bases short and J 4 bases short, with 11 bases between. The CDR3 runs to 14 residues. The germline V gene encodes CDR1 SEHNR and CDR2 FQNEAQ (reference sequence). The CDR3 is CASSLPGSSYGYTF. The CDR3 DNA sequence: TGTGCCAGCAGCTTACCAGGGTCGTCCTATGGCTACACCTTC.

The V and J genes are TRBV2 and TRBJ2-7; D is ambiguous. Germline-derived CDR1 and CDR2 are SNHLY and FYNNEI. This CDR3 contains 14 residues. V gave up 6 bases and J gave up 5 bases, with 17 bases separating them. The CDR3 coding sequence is TGTGCCAGCAGCCCCGTGCGATGGCAGAACGAGCAGTACTTC. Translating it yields CASSPVRWQNEQYF.

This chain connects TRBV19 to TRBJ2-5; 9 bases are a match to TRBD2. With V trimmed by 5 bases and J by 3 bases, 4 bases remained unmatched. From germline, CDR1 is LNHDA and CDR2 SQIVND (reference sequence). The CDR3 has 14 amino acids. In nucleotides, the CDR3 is TGTGCCAGTAGTGTCGCTAGCGGGGAAGAGACCCAGTACTTC. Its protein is CASSVASGEETQYF. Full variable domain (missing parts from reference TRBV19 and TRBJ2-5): DGGITQSPKYLFRKEGQNVTLSCEQNLNHDAMYWYRQDPGQGLRLIYYSQIVNDFQKGDIAEGYSVSREKKESFPLTVTSAQKNPTAFYLCASSVASGEETQYFGPGTRLLVL.

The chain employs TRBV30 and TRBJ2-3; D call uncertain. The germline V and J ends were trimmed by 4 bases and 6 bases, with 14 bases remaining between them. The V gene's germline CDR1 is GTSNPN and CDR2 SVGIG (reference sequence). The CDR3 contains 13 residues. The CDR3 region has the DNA TGTGCCTGGACAAGGCGCGGATACGATACGCAGTATTTT. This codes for CAWTRRGYDTQYF. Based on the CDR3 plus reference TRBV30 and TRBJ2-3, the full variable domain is SQTIHQWPATLVQPVGSPLSLECTVEGTSNPNLYWYRQAAGRGLQLLFYSVGIGQISSEVPQNLSASRPQDRQFILSSKKLLLSDSGFYLCAWTRRGYDTQYFGPGTRLTVL.

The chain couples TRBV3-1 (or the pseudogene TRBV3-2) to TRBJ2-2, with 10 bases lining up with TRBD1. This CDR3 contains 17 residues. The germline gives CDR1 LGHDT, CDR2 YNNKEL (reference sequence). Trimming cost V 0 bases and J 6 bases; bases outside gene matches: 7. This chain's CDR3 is CASSQEMGQGSAGELFF. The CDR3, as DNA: TGTGCCAGCAGCCAAGAAATGGGACAGGGGTCTGCCGGGGAGCTGTTTTTT.

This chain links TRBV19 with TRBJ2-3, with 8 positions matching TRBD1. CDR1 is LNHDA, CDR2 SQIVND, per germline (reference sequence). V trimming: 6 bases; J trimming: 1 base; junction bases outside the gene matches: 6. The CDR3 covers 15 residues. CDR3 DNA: TGTGCCAGTAGGGGTAGGGGACAGGGCACAGATACGCAGTATTTT. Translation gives CASRGRGQGTDTQYF.

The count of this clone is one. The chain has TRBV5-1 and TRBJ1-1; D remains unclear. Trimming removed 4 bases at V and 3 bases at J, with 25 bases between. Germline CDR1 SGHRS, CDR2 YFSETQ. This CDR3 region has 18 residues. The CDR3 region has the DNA TGCGCCAGCAGCGCTGTATTCAGTCTTAGTTTGAGTGACACTGAAGCTTTCTTT. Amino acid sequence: CASSAVFSLSLSDTEAFF.

The CDR3 protein is CASSPRQGSNEKLFF. The CDR3 nucleotides are TGTGCCAGCAGCCCGCGACAGGGATCTAATGAAAAACTGTTTTTT. The chain joins TRBV11-2 to TRBJ1-4; 7 bases fit TRBD1. The J segment lost 3 bases and the V segment lost 5 bases, leaving 6 bases of the junction unmatched. The CDR3 length is 15 residues. CDR1 and CDR2 (germline): SGHAT, FQNNGV.

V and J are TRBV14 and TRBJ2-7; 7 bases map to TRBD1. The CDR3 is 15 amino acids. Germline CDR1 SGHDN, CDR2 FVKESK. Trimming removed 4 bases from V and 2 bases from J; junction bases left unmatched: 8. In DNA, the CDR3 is TGTGCCAGCAGCCTACCGGGACAGCGTACCTACGAGCAGTACTTC. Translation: CASSLPGQRTYEQYF.

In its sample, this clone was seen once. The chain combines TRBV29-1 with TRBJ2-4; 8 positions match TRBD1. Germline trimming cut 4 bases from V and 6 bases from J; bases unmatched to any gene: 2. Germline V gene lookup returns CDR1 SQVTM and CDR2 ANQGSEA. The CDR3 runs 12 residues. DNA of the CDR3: TGCAGCGTTGCCGGACAGGGAAACATTCAGTACTTC. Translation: CSVAGQGNIQYF.

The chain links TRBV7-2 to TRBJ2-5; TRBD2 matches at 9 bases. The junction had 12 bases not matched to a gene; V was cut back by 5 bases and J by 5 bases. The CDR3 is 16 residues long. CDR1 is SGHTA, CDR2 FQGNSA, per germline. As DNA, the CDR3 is TGTGCCAGCAGCCCCAGGGGCCTAGCGGGGTGGGAGACCCAGTACTTC. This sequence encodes CASSPRGLAGWETQYF.